A selection of T cell receptor beta chains follows, all from one sample in a study of T-cell memory formation after mild COVID-19. TCRdb processed the 5' RACE reads anew with MiXCR; each CDR3 protein has one entry. The sample lists roughly 620,000 distinct CDR3 sequences, approximately 19% occurring once. Sequenced material: PBMCs or a T cell subset sorted from them (not recorded which). The receptors here all came from an adult woman who had mild COVID-19 (a few samples of this study predate the infection). Cell type and time point are not known. Both conserved end residues are part of each CDR3. D genes are given only for firm matches. Clone size is stated in some rows and not others, as once, few, many or a class when expanded.

clone_size,j_call,v_call,d_call,cdr3_aa,cdr3_nt
few,TRBJ1-2,TRBV5-1,.,CASSPDGQRTWGGYTF,TGCGCCAGCAGCCCGGACGGCCAACGGACCTGGGGCGGCTACACCTTC
.,TRBJ2-2,TRBV4-3,TRBD1,CASSQGHTMGTVNTGELFF,TGCGCCAGCAGCCAAGGGCACACTATGGGGACAGTAAACACCGGGGAGCTGTTTTTT
.,TRBJ2-6,TRBV29-1,TRBD2,CSVENHPGGGEANVLTF,TGCAGCGTTGAAAATCATCCCGGGGGGGGCGAGGCCAACGTCCTGACTTTC
.,TRBJ1-1,TRBV29-1,.,CSVGGGDEAFF,TGCAGCGTTGGGGGTGGGGATGAAGCTTTCTTT
few,TRBJ1-1,TRBV2,.,CASTAFAPGSEAFF,TGTGCCAGCACTGCCTTTGCCCCAGGATCCGAGGCTTTCTTT
many,TRBJ2-1,TRBV29-1,.,CSVELNEQFF,TGCAGCGTTGAACTCAATGAGCAGTTCTTC
many,TRBJ2-5,TRBV5-1,.,CASSTQGGGETQYF,TGCGCCAGCAGCACACAGGGAGGAGGGGAGACCCAGTACTTC
few,TRBJ2-2,TRBV24-1,.,CASRFAGELFF,TGTGCCAGCCGTTTCGCCGGGGAGCTGTTTTTT
few,TRBJ2-5,TRBV15,.,CATSRARRGAYRQETQYF,TGTGCCACCAGCAGAGCCCGACGAGGGGCGTACCGCCAAGAGACCCAGTACTTC
.,TRBJ2-1,TRBV12-3/TRBV12-4,.,CASRLGGTGNEQFF,TGTGCCAGCAGACTAGGAGGGACGGGAAATGAGCAGTTCTTC
.,TRBJ1-1,TRBV6-5,TRBD1,CPQGADGWAFF,TGTCCTCAGGGGGCAGACGGATGGGCTTTCTTT
few,TRBJ2-7,TRBV3-1,TRBD2,CASSQFTSGSYEQYF,TGTGCCAGCAGCCAGTTTACTAGCGGAAGCTACGAGCAGTACTTC
.,TRBJ2-1,TRBV4-3,.,CASSKEASYNEQFF,TGCGCCAGCAGCAAAGAGGCCAGCTACAATGAGCAGTTCTTC
.,TRBJ1-3,TRBV6-1,.,CASSEVGYGDGNTIYF,TGTGCCAGCAGTGAAGTCGGGTATGGGGATGGAAACACCATATATTTT
many,TRBJ2-3,TRBV29-1,.,CSVVGRRGAHTDTQYF,TGCAGCGTTGTCGGTCGTAGGGGGGCCCACACAGATACGCAGTATTTT
few,TRBJ1-1,TRBV18,.,CASSLVSLDLGAFF,TGTGCCAGCTCACTCGTTTCTCTGGACCTCGGGGCTTTCTTT
few,TRBJ2-1,TRBV7-9,.,CASSIQGSYNEQFF,TGTGCCAGCAGCATACAGGGAAGCTACAATGAGCAGTTCTTC
.,TRBJ1-1,TRBV5-5,.,CASSSGTWGWNTEAFF,TGTGCCAGCAGCTCCGGGACGTGGGGTTGGAACACTGAAGCTTTCTTT
.,TRBJ2-7,TRBV6-6,.,CASSYSTLGVGGQYF,TGTGCCAGCAGTTACTCAACCCTTGGAGTGGGAGGGCAGTACTTC
.,TRBJ2-1,TRBV7-2,TRBD2,CASSPIPQQPGLAGGRYEQFF,TGTGCCAGCAGCCCAATCCCGCAGCAACCGGGACTAGCGGGGGGGCGTTATGAGCAGTTCTTC
.,TRBJ2-7,TRBV20-1,TRBD1,CSARGGQGATEQYF,TGCAGTGCTAGAGGGGGACAGGGGGCGACCGAGCAGTACTTC
once,TRBJ2-3,TRBV10-3,.,CAIRPPSTDTQYF,TGTGCCATCAGGCCCCCTAGCACAGATACGCAGTATTTT
.,TRBJ2-3,TRBV9,TRBD2,CASSVDALSGGASDTQYF,TGTGCCAGCAGCGTCGACGCCCTTAGCGGGGGGGCCTCAGATACGCAGTATTTT
many,TRBJ2-4,TRBV5-1,.,CASSLDPQGSSNIQYF,TGCGCCAGCAGCTTGGACCCACAGGGCTCGTCAAACATTCAGTACTTC
many,TRBJ1-5,TRBV5-1,TRBD1,CASSLTGGNQPQHF,TGCGCCAGCAGCTTAACAGGGGGCAATCAGCCCCAGCATTTT
few,TRBJ2-3,TRBV4-1,.,CASSNPSTGDTQYF,TGCGCCAGCAGCAATCCAAGTACGGGAGATACGCAGTATTTT
few,TRBJ2-7,TRBV29-1,.,CSARDGSYEQYF,TGCAGCGCCCGGGACGGCTCCTACGAGCAGTACTTC
few,TRBJ2-3,TRBV12-3/TRBV12-4,.,CASSFGDSTDTQYF,TGTGCCAGCAGTTTTGGGGACAGCACAGATACGCAGTATTTT
few,TRBJ2-2,TRBV7-9,.,CASRHMSGRNTGELFF,TGTGCCAGCAGACATATGAGCGGTAGGAACACCGGGGAGCTGTTTTTT
.,TRBJ1-4,TRBV3-1,TRBD1,CASIGTGVEKLFF,TGTGCCAGCATCGGGACAGGGGTGGAAAAACTGTTTTTT
few,TRBJ1-1,TRBV2,.,CASSETAATKTIF,TGTGCCAGCAGTGAAACCGCGGCTACTAAGACGATCTTT
.,TRBJ2-5,TRBV5-6,.,CASSPVGRRQETQYF,TGTGCCAGCAGCCCCGTGGGCAGGAGGCAAGAGACCCAGTACTTC
.,TRBJ2-2,TRBV6-5,TRBD2,CASRKSGGAFPGELFF,TGTGCCAGCAGAAAAAGCGGGGGGGCCTTTCCCGGGGAGCTGTTTTTT
.,TRBJ1-5,TRBV7-9,.,CASSEGRRDNQPQHF,TGTGCCAGCAGCGAGGGGCGGAGAGACAATCAGCCCCAGCATTTT
many,TRBJ1-1,TRBV18,.,CASSPSRGGTEAFF,TGTGCCAGCTCACCAAGTCGAGGGGGCACTGAAGCTTTCTTT
.,TRBJ2-5,TRBV6-6,.,CASSYSRGKETQYF,TGTGCCAGCAGTTACTCACGGGGGAAAGAGACCCAGTACTTC
few,TRBJ2-7,TRBV10-3,.,CAISEGKRGEQYF,TGTGCCATCAGTGAGGGGAAACGGGGCGAGCAGTACTTC
.,TRBJ2-3,TRBV7-3,TRBD2,CASSFYSGRENTQYF,TGTGCCAGCAGCTTTTATAGCGGGAGGGAGAATACGCAGTATTTT
few,TRBJ1-4,TRBV20-1,.,CSARGLTEKLFF,TGCAGTGCTAGAGGATTAACCGAAAAACTGTTTTTT
.,TRBJ2-3,TRBV20-1,TRBD1,CSAPRQGADTQYF,TGCAGTGCCCCAAGACAGGGGGCAGATACGCAGTATTTT
few,TRBJ1-5,TRBV20-1,TRBD1,CSASPYRGMSNQPQHF,TGCAGTGCAAGTCCGTACAGGGGTATGAGCAATCAGCCCCAGCATTTT
.,TRBJ1-1,TRBV30,.,CAWIPRTVHTEAFF,TGTGCCTGGATCCCTCGGACAGTCCACACTGAAGCTTTCTTT
few,TRBJ1-2,TRBV7-9,TRBD1,CASSSQPQGGRGYTF,TGTGCCAGCAGCTCCCAGCCACAGGGGGGTCGGGGCTACACCTTC
few,TRBJ2-7,TRBV7-3,.,CASSSQGTSSYEQYF,TGTGCCAGCAGCTCACAGGGGACTTCGTCCTACGAGCAGTACTTC
.,TRBJ1-5,TRBV12-3/TRBV12-4,TRBD1,CASSSPRTGINQPQHF,TGTGCCAGCAGTTCCCCACGGACAGGGATCAATCAGCCCCAGCATTTT
few,TRBJ2-1,TRBV7-3,.,CASSFAPYNEQFF,TGTGCCAGCAGCTTCGCTCCGTACAATGAGCAGTTCTTC
few,TRBJ2-5,TRBV7-2,.,CASSQARGGAETQYF,TGTGCCAGCAGCCAAGCCCGTGGGGGGGCCGAGACCCAGTACTTC
few,TRBJ2-3,TRBV6-2/TRBV6-3,.,CASSRVDTQYF,TGTGCCAGCAGTCGCGTAGATACGCAGTATTTT
.,TRBJ2-7,TRBV24-1,TRBD2,CATSDPSGSSYEQYF,TGTGCCACCAGTGATCCGAGCGGGAGCTCCTACGAGCAGTACTTC
few,TRBJ2-4,TRBV20-1,TRBD2,CSAEGTSPKNIQYF,TGCAGTGCCGAGGGGACTAGCCCCAAAAACATTCAGTACTTC
few,TRBJ1-2,TRBV7-9,.,CASSRLTRGTNYGYTF,TGTGCCAGCAGCCGCCTGACGAGGGGAACTAACTATGGCTACACCTTC
.,TRBJ2-3,TRBV29-1,.,CSVDSGEATDTQYF,TGCAGCGTTGATTCGGGGGAGGCAACAGATACGCAGTATTTT
.,TRBJ1-1,TRBV2,.,CASGLTGNTEAFF,TGTGCCAGCGGACTGACAGGGAACACTGAAGCTTTCTTT
many,TRBJ2-1,TRBV12-3/TRBV12-4,TRBD2,CASSLGGTSNEQFF,TGTGCCAGCAGTTTAGGGGGGACTAGCAATGAGCAGTTCTTC